Below, 32 T cell receptor beta chains from the same sample are listed, as sequenced in a study of blood T cell repertoires in COVID-19. Sequencing used immunoSEQ multiplex PCR; TCRdb keeps in-frame clones, though not all of them. The table lists 180,000 or so clones, around 90% of them singletons. Sequenced: peripheral blood. Receptors originate from a man aged 40-49 years with acute or convalescent COVID-19.

The V call is TRBV27, the J call TRBJ1-5; TRBD1 matches at 7 bases. Germline V CDR1 and CDR2: MNHEY, SMNVEV (reference sequence). V lost 5 bases, J lost 1 base, and 20 bases stayed unmatched. This CDR3 has 20 residues. The chain's CDR3 is CASSHRGGTEPPGSNQPQHF. The CDR3 coding sequence is TGTGCCAGCAGTCACCGCGGCGGGACAGAACCCCCGGGGAGCAATCAGCCCCAGCATTTT.

The chain combines TRBV11-1 with TRBJ1-1; 7 bases are shared with TRBD1. CDR1 is SGHAT and CDR2 is FQDESV in the germline V gene (reference sequence). The CDR3 contains 14 residues. The ends lost 1 base at V and 8 bases at J; junction bases unmatched: 7. The CDR3 DNA is TGTGCCAGCAGCTTAGAGGGTGAGACAGGGGAAGCTTTCTTT. As protein: CASSLEGETGEAFF.

V is TRBV7-2 and J is TRBJ1-1, with D perhaps TRBD1 (5 bases). Germline loops: CDR1 SGHTA, CDR2 FQGNSA. V lost 5 bases, J lost 0 bases, and 13 bases lay in between. The CDR3 totals 15 residues. The CDR3 spells CASSLRVVMNTEAFF. The DNA for the CDR3 is TGTGCCAGCAGCCTCAGGGTTGTCATGAACACTGAAGCTTTCTTT.

This chain joins TRBV2 and TRBJ1-6; tentatively, D is TRBD1 (5 bases). Germline V gene lookup returns CDR1 SNHLY and CDR2 FYNNEI. The CDR3 consists of 16 residues. V was clipped by 6 bases and J by 0 bases, with 12 bases between them. The CDR3 protein is CASREGLNSYNSPLHF. DNA for the CDR3: TGTGCCAGCAGGGAGGGACTGAACTCCTATAATTCACCCCTCCACTTT.

This sequence joins TRBV4-1 and TRBJ1-1; D is perhaps TRBD1 (5 bases). Germline CDR1 reads MGHRA; CDR2 reads YSYEKL. Trimming pared 0 bases from V and 4 bases from J, leaving 15 bases between. The length of the CDR3 is 16 residues. The CDR3 protein is CASSQDGAGFPTEAFF. The CDR3 DNA is TGCGCCAGCAGCCAAGATGGGGCAGGGTTCCCCACTGAAGCTTTCTTT.

The CDR3 sequence is CASSPQGYETQYF. CDR3 sequence (DNA): TGTGCCAGTAGTCCTCAGGGCTACGAGACCCAGTACTTC. This chain links TRBV19 with TRBJ2-5; D may be TRBD1 (5 bases). The CDR3 totals 13 residues. Trimming cost V 5 bases and J 5 bases, with 12 bases left between them. Per the germline V gene, CDR1 is LNHDA and CDR2 is SQIVND (reference sequence).

The CDR3 region is CSAGTSGSQYF. The DNA of the CDR3 is TGCAGTGCTGGGACTAGCGGGTCCCAGTACTTC. The gene calls are TRBV20-1 and TRBJ2-7; 12 nucleotides line up with TRBD2. Per germline, CDR1 DFQATT and CDR2 SNEGSKA (reference sequence). This CDR3 comprises 11 residues. Germline trimming cut 5 bases from V and 10 bases from J; bases unmatched to any gene: 3.

V usage is TRBV11-2 and J usage is TRBJ2-7; 9 bases match TRBD1. With 3 bases clipped from V and 7 bases from J, the junction kept 4 bases outside the gene matches. The V gene's germline CDR1 is SGHAT and CDR2 FQNNGV. The CDR3 covers 13 residues. CDR3 protein: CASSLGTGLEQYF. The CDR3 bases are TGTGCCAGCAGCTTGGGGACAGGGTTGGAGCAGTACTTC.

The chain links TRBV7-3 to TRBJ2-3; perhaps TRBD1 as D (5 bases). This CDR3 has 16 amino acids. The V gene's germline CDR1 is SGHTA and CDR2 FQGTGA. Trimming removed 2 bases at V and 8 bases at J, with 20 bases between. CDR3 sequence (DNA): TGTGCCAGCAGCTTATCACAGCCTATGGCTCAGGGTACGCAGTATTTT. Amino acids: CASSLSQPMAQGTQYF.

This chain links TRBV27 with TRBJ1-6; 7 bases are a match to TRBD1. This CDR3 is 14 amino acids long. The germline V gene encodes CDR1 MNHEY and CDR2 SMNVEV (reference sequence). The V gene end was trimmed by 3 bases and the J gene end by 7 bases; junction bases not matched to a gene: 3. CDR3 DNA sequence: TGTGCCAGCAGTTTTGGGACAGCAAATTCACCCCTCCACTTT. This codes for CASSFGTANSPLHF.

The rearrangement joins TRBV6-6 to TRBJ1-5; D might be TRBD1 (6 bases). Germline values: CDR1 MNHNY, CDR2 SVGAGI (reference sequence). The CDR3 runs 18 residues. V was trimmed by 5 bases and J by 0 bases, leaving 20 bases between them. The CDR3 spells CASSPTASRGYSNQPQHF. CDR3 DNA: TGTGCCAGCAGTCCCACAGCATCAAGGGGGTATAGCAATCAGCCCCAGCATTTT.

The V gene is TRBV18, the J gene TRBJ1-5; no firm D call. The CDR3 runs to 13 residues. Germline loops: CDR1 KGHSH, CDR2 LQKENI. V lost 4 bases, J lost 8 bases, and 12 bases lay in between. CDR3 in amino acids: CASSREAQEPQHF. The CDR3 region has the DNA TGTGCCAGCTCACGGGAGGCTCAGGAGCCCCAGCATTTT. Looking up the rest from reference TRBV18 and TRBJ1-5 gives the full variable domain: NAGVMQNPRHLVRRRGQEARLRCSPMKGHSHVYWYRQLPEEGLKFMVYLQKENIIDESGMPKERFSAEFPKEGPSILRIQQVVRGDSAAYFCASSREAQEPQHFGDGTRLSIL.

The V call is TRBV25-1, the J call TRBJ2-1; TRBD2 matches at 8 bases. The CDR3 consists of 14 residues. Germline V gives CDR1 MGHDK, CDR2 SYGVNS. V lost 7 bases and J lost 4; bases outside the gene matches: 6. The CDR3 loop is CASIPAGDYNEQFF. The CDR3 coding sequence is TGTGCCAGCATACCAGCGGGGGATTACAATGAGCAGTTCTTC.

This chain uses TRBV2 with TRBJ2-7; D is undetermined. The germline CDR1 and CDR2 sequences are SNHLY and FYNNEI. Trimming cost V 3 bases and J 3 bases, with 3 bases left between them. The CDR3 is 11 residues long. CDR3 in amino acids: CASSDGYEQYF. Written as DNA, the CDR3 is TGTGCCAGCAGTGACGGCTACGAGCAGTACTTC.

The V and J genes are TRBV10-3 and TRBJ1-2, with TRBD1 identical over 8 bases. The CDR3 length is 16 residues. Germline CDR1 is ENHRY and CDR2 is SYGVKD. V gave up 5 bases and J gave up 8 bases; unmatched junction bases: 16. CDR3 nucleotide sequence: TGTGCCATCAGTCAGACAGGGGCACAGGACCTGGGAGGCTACACCTTC. This encodes CAISQTGAQDLGGYTF.

The rearrangement uses TRBV19 and TRBJ2-7; 10 nucleotides agree with TRBD1. CDR1 and CDR2 from the germline V gene are LNHDA and SQIVND (reference sequence). This CDR3 spans 15 amino acids. V lost 2 bases to trimming and J lost 2 bases; unmatched junction nucleotides: 3. The CDR3 coding sequence is TGTGCCAGTAGTATACCGGGACAGGGGACCTACGAGCAGTACTTC. Residues: CASSIPGQGTYEQYF. The full variable domain, with the rest looked up from reference TRBV19 and TRBJ2-7, is DGGITQSPKYLFRKEGQNVTLSCEQNLNHDAMYWYRQDPGQGLRLIYYSQIVNDFQKGDIAEGYSVSREKKESFPLTVTSAQKNPTAFYLCASSIPGQGTYEQYFGPGTRLTVT.

V and J are TRBV5-1 and TRBJ1-1, with D possibly TRBD1 on 5 matching bases. The germline gives CDR1 SGHRS, CDR2 YFSETQ. This CDR3 contains 15 residues. V lost 0 bases and J 4 bases, leaving 13 bases between the germline ends. DNA of the CDR3: TGCGCCAGCAGCTTGGGGAGGGACCCCTCCACTGAAGCTTTCTTT. Its protein product is CASSLGRDPSTEAFF.

This sequence joins TRBV5-1 and TRBJ2-5, with D maybe TRBD2 (6 bases). Germline V gene lookup returns CDR1 SGHRS and CDR2 YFSETQ. Trimming pared 4 bases from V and 1 base from J, leaving 8 bases between. This CDR3 spans 13 amino acids. CDR3 nucleotides: TGCGCCAGCAGCAGGGGACTCCAAGAGACCCAGTACTTC. Translated: CASSRGLQETQYF.

The gene calls are TRBV18 and TRBJ2-5; TRBD1 agrees at 8 bases. The CDR3 contains 14 residues. Germline-derived CDR1 and CDR2 are KGHSH and LQKENI. Trimming at V came to 2 bases and at J to 4 bases, leaving 3 bases not matched to a gene. The CDR3 loop reads CASSPTRGRETQYF. DNA for the CDR3: TGTGCCAGCTCACCAACCAGGGGGCGAGAGACCCAGTACTTC.

This clone was seen only once. This chain links TRBV5-8 with TRBJ2-5; the match to TRBD2 covers 16 bases. V was clipped by 4 bases and J by 4 bases; unmatched bases: 7. Germline CDR1 and CDR2: SGHTS and YDEGEE. CDR3 length equals 17 residues. This CDR3 is CASSPGTSGGARETQYF. The CDR3 bases are TGTGCCAGCAGCCCCGGGACTAGCGGGGGGGCCCGAGAGACCCAGTACTTC.

This chain joins TRBV2 and TRBJ1-1; no definite D call. Germline CDR1 reads SNHLY; CDR2 reads FYNNEI. V lost 1 base and J lost 7, with 10 bases in between. This CDR3 has 13 amino acids. The CDR3 region has the DNA TGTGCCAGCAGTGAAGGAGGGCGGGTTGAAGCTTTCTTT. It yields the protein CASSEGGRVEAFF.

The CDR3 spells CATSRARGGSYNEQFF. CDR3 bases: TGTGCCACCAGCAGAGCACGGGGGGGCTCCTACAATGAGCAGTTCTTC. The V and J genes are TRBV15 and TRBJ2-1; 8 bases line up with TRBD2. CDR3 size: 16 residues. The germline gives CDR1 LNHNV, CDR2 YYDKDF (reference sequence). With 1 base clipped from V and 0 bases from J, the junction kept 2 bases outside the gene matches.

V usage is TRBV4-1 and J usage is TRBJ2-3; 12 nucleotides align to TRBD2. V lost 1 base and J lost 1; bases outside the gene matches: 3. Germline V lookup: CDR1 MGHRA, CDR2 YSYEKL. There are 17 residues in the CDR3. The CDR3 coding sequence is TGCGCCAGCAGCCAAGGCTGGACTAGCGGGGGCACAGATACGCAGTATTTT. It is translated as CASSQGWTSGGTDTQYF.

This clone came up many times. The chain combines TRBV27 with TRBJ2-2; D might be TRBD1 (5 bases). V was shortened by 5 bases and J by 8 bases, with 12 bases between the two germline ends. Germline loops: CDR1 MNHEY, CDR2 SMNVEV (reference sequence). The CDR3 is 13 residues long. DNA for the CDR3: TGTGCCAGCAGTCTCCACAGGTCTGGGGAGCTGTTTTTT. It encodes CASSLHRSGELFF.

This clone showed up just once. The chain is built from TRBV7-2 and TRBJ1-6; the match to TRBD1 covers 7 bases. Per the germline V gene, CDR1 is SGHTA and CDR2 is FQGNSA. The CDR3 runs to 16 residues. V was pared by 5 bases and J by 4 bases, with 8 bases of the junction left unmatched. CDR3 nucleotide sequence: TGTGCCAGCAGCGGGTGGGGACAGCCTTATAATTCACCCCTCCACTTT. Translated: CASSGWGQPYNSPLHF. The variable domain in full, with the rest retrieved from reference TRBV7-2 and TRBJ1-6, is GAGVSQSPSNKVTEKGKDVELRCDPISGHTALYWYRQSLGQGLEFLIYFQGNSAPDKSGLPSDRFSAERTGGSVSTLTIQRTQQEDSAVYLCASSGWGQPYNSPLHFGNGTRLTVT.

The rearrangement links TRBV28 to TRBJ2-2, with 14 bases that match TRBD2. The ends lost 3 bases at V and 0 bases at J; junction bases unmatched: 3. The length of the CDR3 is 18 residues. Germline CDR1 is MDHEN and CDR2 is SYDVKM. CDR3 residues: CASSLTSGGVTNTGELFF. The CDR3 DNA is TGTGCCAGCAGTTTGACTAGCGGGGGGGTCACGAACACCGGGGAGCTGTTTTTT.

The rearrangement uses TRBV11-3 and TRBJ2-1, with 9 bases that match TRBD2. After removal of 4 bases from V and 9 bases from J, the junction contained 13 bases not matched to a gene. The CDR3 extends over 16 amino acids. CDR1 is SGHNT and CDR2 is YENEEA in the germline V gene. CDR3 nucleotides: TGTGCCAGCAGCTCAAGGGCTAGCGGGGTGGGTACTGAGCAGTTCTTC. As protein: CASSSRASGVGTEQFF.

The rearrangement uses TRBV15 and TRBJ2-3; the match to TRBD2 covers 8 bases. Germline CDR1 reads LNHNV; CDR2 reads YYDKDF (reference sequence). The CDR3 contains 17 residues. J was trimmed by 2 bases and V by 5 bases; bases with no gene match: 12. This CDR3 is CATSPRRGGGPTDTQYF. The CDR3 nucleotides are TGTGCCACCAGCCCCCGAAGGGGCGGGGGGCCCACAGATACGCAGTATTTT.

V is TRBV5-6 and J is TRBJ2-2, with TRBD1 matching 7 bases. Germline CDR1 SGHDT, CDR2 YYEEEE. V was pared by 4 bases and J by 6 bases, with 9 bases of the junction left unmatched. The CDR3 has 15 residues. This CDR3 reads CASSVIYRGAGELFF. CDR3 DNA: TGTGCCAGCAGCGTAATTTACAGGGGCGCCGGGGAGCTGTTTTTT.

The chain employs TRBV5-5 and TRBJ1-1, with 7 bases lining up with TRBD1. J lost 5 bases, V lost 5 bases, and 12 bases had no gene match. CDR1 is SGHKS and CDR2 is YYEKEE in the germline V gene (reference sequence). CDR3 length: 15 amino acids. The CDR3 DNA reads as TGTGCCAGCAGGCCTCCGGGACAGAAGGTTACTGAAGCTTTCTTT. Amino acids: CASRPPGQKVTEAFF.

The gene calls are TRBV15 and TRBJ1-1; D ambiguous. CDR3 length: 14 amino acids. V gave up 0 bases and J gave up 0 bases, with 5 bases separating them. Germline V gives CDR1 LNHNV, CDR2 YYDKDF (reference sequence). In DNA, the CDR3 is TGTGCCACCAGCAGAGATATAGTGAACACTGAAGCTTTCTTT. Translation gives CATSRDIVNTEAFF.

V usage is TRBV18 and J usage is TRBJ2-3; perhaps TRBD2 as D (6 bases). V shed 5 bases and J shed 6 bases, with 24 bases lying between them. Per germline, CDR1 KGHSH and CDR2 LQKENI. The CDR3 is 17 amino acids. CDR3 in amino acids: CASSATRGGEMTDTQYF. DNA for the CDR3: TGTGCCAGCTCAGCTACTCGCGGCGGGGAGATGACGGATACGCAGTATTTT.